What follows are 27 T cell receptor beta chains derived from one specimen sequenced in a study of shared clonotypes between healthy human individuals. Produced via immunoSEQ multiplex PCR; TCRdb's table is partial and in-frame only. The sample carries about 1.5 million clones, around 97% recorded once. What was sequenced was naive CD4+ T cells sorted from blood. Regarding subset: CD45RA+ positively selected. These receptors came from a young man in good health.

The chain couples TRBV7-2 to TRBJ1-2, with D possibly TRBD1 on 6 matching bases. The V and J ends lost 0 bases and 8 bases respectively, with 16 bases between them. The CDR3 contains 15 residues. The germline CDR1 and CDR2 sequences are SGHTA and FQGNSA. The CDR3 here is CASSLARLGGGGYTF. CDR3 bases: TGTGCCAGCAGCTTAGCCAGATTAGGAGGGGGAGGCTACACCTTC.

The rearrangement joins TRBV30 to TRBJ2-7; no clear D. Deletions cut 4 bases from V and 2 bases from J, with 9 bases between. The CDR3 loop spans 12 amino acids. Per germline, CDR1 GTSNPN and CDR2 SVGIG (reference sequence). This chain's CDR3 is CAWKSATYEQYF. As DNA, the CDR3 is TGTGCCTGGAAATCCGCCACCTACGAGCAGTACTTC.

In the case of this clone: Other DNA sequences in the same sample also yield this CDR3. The CDR3 here is CASSLKGTGELFF. CDR3 bases: TGTGCCAGCAGCTTAAAGGGGACCGGGGAGCTGTTTTTT. The genes are TRBV5-4 and TRBJ2-2; D perhaps matches TRBD1 (5 bases). This CDR3 region has 13 residues. V lost 2 bases, J lost 5 bases, and 7 bases lay in between. Germline V gene lookup returns CDR1 SGHNT and CDR2 YYREEE (reference sequence). Variable domain in full (rest from reference TRBV5-4 and TRBJ2-2): ETGVTQSPTHLIKTRGQQVTLRCSSQSGHNTVSWYQQALGQGPQFIFQYYREEENGRGNFPPRFSGLQFPNYSSELNVNALELDDSALYLCASSLKGTGELFFGEGSRLTVL.

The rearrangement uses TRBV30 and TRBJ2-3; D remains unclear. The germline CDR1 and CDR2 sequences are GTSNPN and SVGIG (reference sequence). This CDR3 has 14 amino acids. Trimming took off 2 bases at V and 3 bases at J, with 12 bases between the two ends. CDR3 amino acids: CAWSSYWLTDTQYF. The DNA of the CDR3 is TGTGCCTGGAGTTCCTACTGGCTAACAGATACGCAGTATTTT.

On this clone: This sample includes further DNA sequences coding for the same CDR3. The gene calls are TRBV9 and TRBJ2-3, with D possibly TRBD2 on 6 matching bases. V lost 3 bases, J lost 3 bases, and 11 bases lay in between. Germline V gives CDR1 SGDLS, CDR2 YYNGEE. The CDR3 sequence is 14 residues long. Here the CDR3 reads CASSAGTSTDTQYF. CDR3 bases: TGTGCCAGCAGCGCTGGGACTTCTACAGATACGCAGTATTTT.

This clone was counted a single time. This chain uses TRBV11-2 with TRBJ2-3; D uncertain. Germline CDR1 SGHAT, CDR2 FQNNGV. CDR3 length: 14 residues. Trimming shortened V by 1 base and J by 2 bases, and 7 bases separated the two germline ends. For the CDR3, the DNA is TGTGCCAGCAGCTTAGTCACGTACACAGATACGCAGTATTTT. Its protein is CASSLVTYTDTQYF. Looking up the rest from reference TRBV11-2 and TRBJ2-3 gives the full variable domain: EAGVAQSPRYKIIEKRQSVAFWCNPISGHATLYWYQQILGQGPKLLIQFQNNGVVDDSQLPKDRFSAERLKGVDSTLKIQPAKLEDSAVYLCASSLVTYTDTQYFGPGTRLTVL.

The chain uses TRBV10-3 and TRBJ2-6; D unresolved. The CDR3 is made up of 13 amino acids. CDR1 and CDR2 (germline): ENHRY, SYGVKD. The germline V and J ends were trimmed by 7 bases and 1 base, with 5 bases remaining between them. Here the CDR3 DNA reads TGTGCCATCATGGAGTCTGGGGCCAACGTCCTGACTTTC. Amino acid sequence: CAIMESGANVLTF.

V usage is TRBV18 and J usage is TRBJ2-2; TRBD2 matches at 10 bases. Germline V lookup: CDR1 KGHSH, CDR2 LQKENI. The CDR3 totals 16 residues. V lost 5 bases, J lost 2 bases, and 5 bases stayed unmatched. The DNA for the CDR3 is TGTGCCAGCTCATACACTAGCGGGGATAACACCGGGGAGCTGTTTTTT. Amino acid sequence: CASSYTSGDNTGELFF. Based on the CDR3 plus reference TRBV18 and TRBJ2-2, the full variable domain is NAGVMQNPRHLVRRRGQEARLRCSPMKGHSHVYWYRQLPEEGLKFMVYLQKENIIDESGMPKERFSAEFPKEGPSILRIQQVVRGDSAAYFCASSYTSGDNTGELFFGEGSRLTVL.

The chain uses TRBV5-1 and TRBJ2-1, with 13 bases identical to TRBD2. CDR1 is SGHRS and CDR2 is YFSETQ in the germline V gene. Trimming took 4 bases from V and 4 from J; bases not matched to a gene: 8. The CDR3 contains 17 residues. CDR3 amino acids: CASSPGLAGLPYNEQFF. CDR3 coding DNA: TGCGCCAGCAGCCCGGGACTAGCGGGACTTCCTTACAATGAGCAGTTCTTC.

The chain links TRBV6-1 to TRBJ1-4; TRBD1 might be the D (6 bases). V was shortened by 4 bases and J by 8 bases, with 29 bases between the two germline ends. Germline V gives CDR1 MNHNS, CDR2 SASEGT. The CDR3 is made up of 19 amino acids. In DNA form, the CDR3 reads TGTGCCAGCAGTGGCCGGGACACCGCTGGATCTTACAGGAGAGAAAAACTGTTTTTT. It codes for CASSGRDTAGSYRREKLFF.

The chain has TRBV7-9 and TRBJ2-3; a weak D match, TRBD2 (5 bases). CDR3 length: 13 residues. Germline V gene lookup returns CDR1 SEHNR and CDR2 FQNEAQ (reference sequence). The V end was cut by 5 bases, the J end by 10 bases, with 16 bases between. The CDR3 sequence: CASSPTPRGAQYF. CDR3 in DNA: TGTGCCAGCAGCCCGACCCCTCGGGGAGCGCAGTATTTT.

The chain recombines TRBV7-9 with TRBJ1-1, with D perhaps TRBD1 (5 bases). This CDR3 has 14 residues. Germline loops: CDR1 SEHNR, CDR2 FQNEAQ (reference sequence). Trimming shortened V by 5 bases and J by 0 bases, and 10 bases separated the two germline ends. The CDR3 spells CASSPAGLNTEAFF. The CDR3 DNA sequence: TGTGCCAGCAGCCCAGCGGGGCTGAACACTGAAGCTTTCTTT.

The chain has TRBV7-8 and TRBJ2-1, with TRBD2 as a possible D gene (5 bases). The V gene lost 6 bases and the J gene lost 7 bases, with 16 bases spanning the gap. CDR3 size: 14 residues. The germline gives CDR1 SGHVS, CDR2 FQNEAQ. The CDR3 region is CASSLRTPPNEQFF. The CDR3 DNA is TGTGCCAGCAGTTTGCGGACTCCTCCTAATGAGCAGTTCTTC.

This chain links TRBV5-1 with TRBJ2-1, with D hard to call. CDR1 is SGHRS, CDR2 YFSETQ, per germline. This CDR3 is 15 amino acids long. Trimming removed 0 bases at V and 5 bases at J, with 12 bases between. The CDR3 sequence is CASSLAPDINNEQFF. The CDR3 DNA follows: TGCGCCAGCAGCTTGGCCCCCGACATAAACAATGAGCAGTTCTTC. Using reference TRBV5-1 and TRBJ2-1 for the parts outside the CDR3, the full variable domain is KAGVTQTPRYLIKTRGQQVTLSCSPISGHRSVSWYQQTPGQGLQFLFEYFSETQRNKGNFPGRFSGRQFSNSRSEMNVSTLELGDSALYLCASSLAPDINNEQFFGPGTRLTVL.

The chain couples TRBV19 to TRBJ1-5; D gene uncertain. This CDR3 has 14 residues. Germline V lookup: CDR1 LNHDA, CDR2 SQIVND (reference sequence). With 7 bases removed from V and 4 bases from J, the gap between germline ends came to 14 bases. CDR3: CASTNLRANQPQHF. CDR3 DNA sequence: TGTGCCAGTACTAACCTCAGAGCAAATCAGCCCCAGCATTTT.

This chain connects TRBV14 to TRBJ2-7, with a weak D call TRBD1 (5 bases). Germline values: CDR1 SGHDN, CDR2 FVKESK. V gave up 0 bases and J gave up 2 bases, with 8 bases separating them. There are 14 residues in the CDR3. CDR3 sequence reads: CASSQEGHPYEQYF. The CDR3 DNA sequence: TGTGCCAGCAGCCAAGAAGGACACCCCTACGAGCAGTACTTC.

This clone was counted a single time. Here the CDR3 reads CASSAQTHNEQFF. The CDR3, as DNA: TGCGCCAGCAGTGCCCAGACTCACAATGAGCAGTTCTTC. The chain uses TRBV10-2 and TRBJ2-1, with unresolved D. The CDR3 is made up of 13 amino acids. With 4 bases removed from V and 5 bases from J, the gap between germline ends came to 9 bases. Germline V lookup: CDR1 WSHSY, CDR2 SAAADI.

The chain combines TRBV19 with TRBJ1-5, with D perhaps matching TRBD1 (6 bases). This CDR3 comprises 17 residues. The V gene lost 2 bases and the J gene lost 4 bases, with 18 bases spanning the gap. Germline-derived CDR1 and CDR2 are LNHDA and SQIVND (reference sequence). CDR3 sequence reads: CASSIWQGTPRNQPQHF. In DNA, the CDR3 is TGTGCCAGTAGTATATGGCAGGGGACACCCCGGAATCAGCCCCAGCATTTT.

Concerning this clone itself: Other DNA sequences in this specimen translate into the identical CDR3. This CDR3 reads CASSVEGAYTGELFF. CDR3 sequence (DNA): TGTGCCAGCAGCGTAGAAGGGGCTTACACCGGGGAGCTGTTTTTT. J is TRBJ2-2 and V is TRBV9, with D perhaps TRBD1 (5 bases). V was trimmed by 0 bases and J by 3 bases, leaving 9 bases between them. This CDR3 contains 15 residues. Germline V gives CDR1 SGDLS, CDR2 YYNGEE.

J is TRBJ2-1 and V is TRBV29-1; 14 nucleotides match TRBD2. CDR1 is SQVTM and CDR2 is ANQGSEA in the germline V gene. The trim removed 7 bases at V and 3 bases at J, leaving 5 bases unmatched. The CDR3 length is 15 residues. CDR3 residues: CSARLAGGGYNEQFF. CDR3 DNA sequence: TGCAGCGCTAGACTAGCGGGAGGGGGCTACAATGAGCAGTTCTTC.

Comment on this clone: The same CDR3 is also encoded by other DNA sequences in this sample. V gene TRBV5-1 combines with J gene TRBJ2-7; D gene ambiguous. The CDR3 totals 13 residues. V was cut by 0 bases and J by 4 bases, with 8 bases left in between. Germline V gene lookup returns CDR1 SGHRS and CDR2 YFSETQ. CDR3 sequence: CASSLGQDYEQYF. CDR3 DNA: TGCGCCAGCAGCTTGGGGCAGGATTACGAGCAGTACTTC.

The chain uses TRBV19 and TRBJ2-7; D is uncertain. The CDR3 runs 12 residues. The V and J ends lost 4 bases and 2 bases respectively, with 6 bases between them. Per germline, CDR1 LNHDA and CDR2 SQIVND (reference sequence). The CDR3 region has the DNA TGTGCCAGTAGTACTTCCACCTACGAGCAGTACTTC. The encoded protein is CASSTSTYEQYF. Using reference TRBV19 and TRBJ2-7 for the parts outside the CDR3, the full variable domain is DGGITQSPKYLFRKEGQNVTLSCEQNLNHDAMYWYRQDPGQGLRLIYYSQIVNDFQKGDIAEGYSVSREKKESFPLTVTSAQKNPTAFYLCASSTSTYEQYFGPGTRLTVT.

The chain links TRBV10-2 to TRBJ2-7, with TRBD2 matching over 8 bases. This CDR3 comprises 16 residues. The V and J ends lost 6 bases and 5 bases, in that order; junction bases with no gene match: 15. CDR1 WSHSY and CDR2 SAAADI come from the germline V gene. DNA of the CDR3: TGCGCCAGCAGCGTCGTCGGGGCGGGAGGCCCCCACGAGCAGTACTTC. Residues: CASSVVGAGGPHEQYF.

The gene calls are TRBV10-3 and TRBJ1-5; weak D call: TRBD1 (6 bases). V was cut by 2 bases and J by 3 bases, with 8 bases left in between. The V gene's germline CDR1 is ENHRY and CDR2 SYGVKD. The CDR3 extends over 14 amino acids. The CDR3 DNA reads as TGTGCCATCAGTGAGGACAGGTCCAATCAGCCCCAGCATTTT. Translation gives CAISEDRSNQPQHF.

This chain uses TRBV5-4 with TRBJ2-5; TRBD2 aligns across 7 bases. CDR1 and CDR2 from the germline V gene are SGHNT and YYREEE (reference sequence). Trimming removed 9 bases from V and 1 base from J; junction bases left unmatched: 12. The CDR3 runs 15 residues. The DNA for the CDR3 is TGTGCCAACATAATCCTTACTAGCGCCCAAGAGACCCAGTACTTC. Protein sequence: CANIILTSAQETQYF.

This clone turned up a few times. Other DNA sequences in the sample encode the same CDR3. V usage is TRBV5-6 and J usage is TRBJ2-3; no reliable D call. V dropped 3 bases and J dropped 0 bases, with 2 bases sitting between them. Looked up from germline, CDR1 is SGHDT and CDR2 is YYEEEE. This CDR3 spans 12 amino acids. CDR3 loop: CASSWSTDTQYF. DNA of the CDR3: TGTGCCAGCAGCTGGAGCACAGATACGCAGTATTTT.

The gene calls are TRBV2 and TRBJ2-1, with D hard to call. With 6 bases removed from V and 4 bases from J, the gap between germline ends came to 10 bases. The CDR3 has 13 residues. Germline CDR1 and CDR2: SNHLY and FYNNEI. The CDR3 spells CASRETGYNEQFF. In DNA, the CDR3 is TGTGCCAGCAGGGAGACTGGGTACAATGAGCAGTTCTTC. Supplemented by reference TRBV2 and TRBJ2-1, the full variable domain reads EPEVTQTPSHQVTQMGQEVILRCVPISNHLYFYWYRQILGQKVEFLVSFYNNEISEKSEIFDDQFSVERPDGSNFTLKIRSTKLEDSAMYFCASRETGYNEQFFGPGTRLTVL.